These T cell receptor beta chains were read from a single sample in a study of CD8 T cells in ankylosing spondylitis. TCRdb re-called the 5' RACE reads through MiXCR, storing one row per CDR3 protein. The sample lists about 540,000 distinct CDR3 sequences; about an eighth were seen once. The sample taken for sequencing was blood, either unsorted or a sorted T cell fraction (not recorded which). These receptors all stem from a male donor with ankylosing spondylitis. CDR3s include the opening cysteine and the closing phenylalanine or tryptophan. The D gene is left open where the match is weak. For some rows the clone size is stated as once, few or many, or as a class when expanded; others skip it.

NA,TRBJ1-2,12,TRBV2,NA,CASSITDYGYTF,TGTGCCAGCAGTATTACAGACTATGGCTACACCTTC
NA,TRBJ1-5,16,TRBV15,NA,CATSSPQRGWGQPQHF,TGTGCCACCAGCAGTCCACAAAGGGGGTGGGGTCAGCCCCAGCATTTT
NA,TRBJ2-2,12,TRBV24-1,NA,CATSGGLGELFF,TGTGCCACCAGTGGGGGCCTCGGGGAGCTGTTTTTT
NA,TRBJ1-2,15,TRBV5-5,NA,CASSLAQILDGGYTF,TGTGCCAGCAGCTTGGCTCAGATACTTGATGGGGGCTACACCTTC
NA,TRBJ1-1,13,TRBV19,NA,CASSINRDTEAFF,TGTGCCAGTAGTATCAACAGGGATACTGAAGCTTTCTTT
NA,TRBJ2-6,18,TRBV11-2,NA,CASSQRRTASSGANVLTF,TGTGCCAGCAGCCAGCGGAGGACAGCCAGCTCTGGGGCCAACGTCCTGACTTTC
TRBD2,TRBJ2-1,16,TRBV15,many,CATSRVTSAGGNEQFF,TGTGCCACCAGCAGAGTTACCTCCGCGGGAGGCAATGAGCAGTTCTTC
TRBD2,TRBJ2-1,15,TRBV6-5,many,CASSYTGLSYNEQFF,TGTGCCAGCAGTTATACGGGACTATCCTACAATGAGCAGTTCTTC
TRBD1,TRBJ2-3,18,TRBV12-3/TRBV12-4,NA,CACSLGQGALASTDTQYF,TGTGCCTGCAGCCTGGGGCAGGGGGCCCTAGCTAGCACAGATACGCAGTATTTT
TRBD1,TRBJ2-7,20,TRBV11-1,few,CASSLGTGVRYSRGRGEQYF,TGTGCCAGCAGCTTAGGAACAGGGGTTAGGTACTCTAGAGGACGGGGCGAGCAGTACTTC
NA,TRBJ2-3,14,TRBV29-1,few,CSVVYNPSTDTQYF,TGCAGCGTTGTCTACAACCCTAGCACAGATACGCAGTATTTT
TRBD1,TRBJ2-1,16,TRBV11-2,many,CASRYSGTGVWNEQFF,TGTGCCAGCAGATACTCCGGGACAGGGGTTTGGAATGAGCAGTTCTTC
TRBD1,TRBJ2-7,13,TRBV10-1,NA,CASSGDRAGEQYF,TGCGCCAGCAGTGGGGACAGGGCTGGCGAGCAGTACTTC
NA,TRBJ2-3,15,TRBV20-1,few,CSARGGIQGSDTQYF,TGCAGTGCTAGAGGCGGGATACAGGGATCAGATACGCAGTATTTT
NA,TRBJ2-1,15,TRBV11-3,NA,CASTLGGAEGNEQFF,TGTGCCAGCACCCTCGGGGGTGCCGAGGGCAATGAGCAGTTCTTC
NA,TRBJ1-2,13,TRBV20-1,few,CSARATGNYGYTF,TGCAGTGCTCGAGCCACAGGGAACTATGGCTACACCTTC
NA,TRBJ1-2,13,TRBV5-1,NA,CASSSTESYGYTF,TGCGCCAGCAGTTCAACGGAGAGTTATGGCTACACCTTC
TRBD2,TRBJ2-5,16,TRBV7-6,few,CASSRQLAGVQETQYF,TGTGCCAGCAGCCGCCAACTAGCGGGAGTACAAGAGACCCAGTACTTC
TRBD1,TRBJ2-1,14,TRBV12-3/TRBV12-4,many,CASTRDRVYNEQFF,TGTGCCAGCACTAGGGACAGGGTCTACAATGAGCAGTTCTTC
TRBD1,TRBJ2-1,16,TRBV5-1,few,CASSLVTGQGSNEQFF,TGCGCCAGCAGCTTGGTAACGGGACAGGGATCCAATGAGCAGTTCTTC
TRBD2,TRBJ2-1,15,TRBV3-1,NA,CASALLGLADNEQFF,TGTGCCAGCGCCCTGTTGGGACTAGCGGACAATGAGCAGTTCTTC
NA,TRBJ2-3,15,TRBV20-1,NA,CSAPSFAVSTDTQYF,TGCAGTGCCCCTTCGTTTGCGGTGAGCACAGATACGCAGTATTTT
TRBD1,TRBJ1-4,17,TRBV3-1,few,CASSQEWSDRGEEKLFF,TGTGCCAGCAGCCAAGAATGGTCCGACAGGGGTGAAGAAAAACTGTTTTTT
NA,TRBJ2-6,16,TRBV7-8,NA,CASSLARGTGANVLTF,TGTGCCAGCAGCTTAGCGAGGGGGACTGGGGCCAACGTCCTGACTTTC
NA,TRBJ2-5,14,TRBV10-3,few,CAINKQGSGETQYF,TGTGCCATCAATAAACAGGGGAGCGGGGAGACCCAGTACTTC
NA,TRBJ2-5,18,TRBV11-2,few,CASSPGRGSARFQETQYF,TGTGCCAGCAGCCCAGGGAGAGGATCGGCCAGGTTCCAAGAGACCCAGTACTTC
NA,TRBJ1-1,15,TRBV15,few,CATSRRPGPNTEAFF,TGTGCCACCAGCAGACGACCGGGACCGAACACTGAAGCTTTCTTT
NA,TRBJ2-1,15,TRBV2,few,CASSVAGVSYNEQFF,TGTGCCAGCAGCGTAGCTGGGGTCTCCTACAATGAGCAGTTCTTC
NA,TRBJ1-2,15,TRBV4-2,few,CASSQRDGGNYGYTF,TGTGCCAGCAGCCAAAGGGACGGTGGCAACTATGGCTACACCTTC
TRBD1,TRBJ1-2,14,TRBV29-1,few,CSVGDSRANYGYTF,TGCAGCGTGGGGGACAGCCGAGCTAACTATGGCTACACCTTC
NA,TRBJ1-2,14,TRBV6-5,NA,CASSYSDSIYGYTF,TGTGCCAGCAGTTACTCGGACAGTATCTATGGCTACACCTTC
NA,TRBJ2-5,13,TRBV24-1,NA,CATSDFRGETQYF,TGTGCCACCAGTGACTTCCGGGGGGAGACCCAGTACTTC
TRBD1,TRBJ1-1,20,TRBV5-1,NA,CASSLEALRGQATMNTEAFF,TGCGCCAGCAGCTTGGAGGCCCTTAGGGGGCAGGCGACGATGAACACTGAAGCTTTCTTT
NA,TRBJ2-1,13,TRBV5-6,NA,CASSLDYIGEQFF,TGTGCCAGCAGCTTGGACTATATCGGTGAGCAGTTCTTC
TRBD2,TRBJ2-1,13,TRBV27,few,CASRRTSGGHWLF,TGTGCCAGCAGACGGACTAGCGGGGGGCATTGGCTCTTC
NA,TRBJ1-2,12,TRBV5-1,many,CASSLDREGYTF,TGCGCCAGCAGCTTGGACAGGGAAGGCTACACCTTC
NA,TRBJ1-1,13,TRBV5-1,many,CASGPGGATEAFF,TGCGCCAGCGGCCCGGGGGGCGCGACTGAAGCTTTCTTT
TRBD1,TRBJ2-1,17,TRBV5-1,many,CASSRTKTGDHYNEQFF,TGCGCCAGCAGCAGAACTAAGACAGGGGACCACTACAATGAGCAGTTCTTC
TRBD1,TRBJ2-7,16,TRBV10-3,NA,CAISDLRTGPSYEQYF,TGTGCCATCAGTGACCTCCGGACAGGGCCCTCCTACGAGCAGTACTTC